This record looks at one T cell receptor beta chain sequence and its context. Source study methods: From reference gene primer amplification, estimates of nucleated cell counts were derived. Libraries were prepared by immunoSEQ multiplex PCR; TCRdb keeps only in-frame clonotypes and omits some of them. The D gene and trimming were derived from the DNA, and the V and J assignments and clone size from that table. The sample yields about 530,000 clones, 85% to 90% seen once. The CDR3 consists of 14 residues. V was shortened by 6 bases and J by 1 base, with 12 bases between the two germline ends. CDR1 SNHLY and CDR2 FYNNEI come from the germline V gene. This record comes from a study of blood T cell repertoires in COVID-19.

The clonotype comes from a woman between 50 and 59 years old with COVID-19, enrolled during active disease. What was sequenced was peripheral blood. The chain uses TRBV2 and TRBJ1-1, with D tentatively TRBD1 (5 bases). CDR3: CASSWTGQNTEAFF. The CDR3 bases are TGTGCCAGCAGCTGGACCGGACAGAACACTGAAGCTTTCTTT.